Reported below is one T cell receptor (beta chain). These data originate in a study of blood T cell repertoires in COVID-19. Overall study context: Sites in the United States, Italy and Spain provided acute and convalescent COVID-19 samples. PBMCs, B-cell-depleted T cells, or T cells provided the cDNA or gDNA that made up the material.

Sequencing was performed with immunoSEQ multiplex PCR; in TCRdb, only in-frame clones are kept and a portion is missing. The repertoire holds 310,000 or so clones, with 86% as singletons. The V end lost 3 bases, the J end lost 0 bases, and 6 bases lay between the germline ends. The germline gives CDR1 GTSNPN, CDR2 SVGIG (reference sequence). The CDR3 loop spans 12 amino acids. The rearrangement uses TRBV30 and TRBJ2-7, with D hard to call. Sequencing was carried out using peripheral blood. This clonotype was obtained from a woman in her 50s with acute or convalescent COVID-19. CDR3 protein: CAWRALSYEQYF. DNA of the CDR3: TGTGCCTGGAGGGCCCTCTCCTACGAGCAGTACTTC.